This T cell receptor beta chain is from a study of human T cells and chemical hapten exposure. TCRdb re-called the RACE reads through MiXCR, storing one row per CDR3 protein. The table includes around 200,000 distinct CDR3 sequences, around a quarter detected once. The time point is: patch test 3, about 24 weeks after DPC sensitization. Treatment specified: therapeutic diphenylcyclopropenone sensitization with weekly scalp DPC. CDR1 is SGHTA, CDR2 FQGTGA, per germline. The V gene end was trimmed by 2 bases and the J gene end by 6 bases; junction bases not matched to a gene: 4. This CDR3 contains 13 residues. Regarding this clonotype: The antigen remains unidentified.

Study-wide points: Expanded TCRs formed significantly more large CDR3 similarity clusters than controls.

The sequence came from a woman aged 40-49 years with alopecia areata. Some clones in this sample may be carry-over from other donors' samples. The sequenced sample was whole blood, obtained in connection with sensitization to the hapten diphenylcyclopropenone (DPC). V usage is TRBV7-3 and J usage is TRBJ2-7; 7 bases map to TRBD1. In nucleotides, the CDR3 is TGTGCCAGCAGCTTAGACAGGGAGACCGAGCAGTACTTC. Translating it yields CASSLDRETEQYF.